One sample yielded the 32 T cell receptor beta chains listed below, sequenced in a study of cytomegalovirus exposure and HLA in healthy donors. PCR employed 60 Vbeta and 13 Jbeta primers. Assay: immunoSEQ multiplex PCR; the TCRdb copy retains only in-frame clones and omits some. The sample contains 110,000 to 150,000 clones, about 80% of which appear only once. Sequencing was carried out using PBMCs. The origin of the receptors is a man aged 25-40 years in good health and CMV-seronegative.

The CDR3 DNA follows: TGCGCCAGCAGCCAAGGGTGGACTTCACACACCACAGATACGCAGTATTTT. It is translated as CASSQGWTSHTTDTQYF. This rearrangement joins TRBV4-1 to TRBJ2-3; TRBD2 is a possible D gene (5 bases). Trimming removed 1 base from V and 2 bases from J, with 16 bases in between. Per the germline V gene, CDR1 is MGHRA and CDR2 is YSYEKL. This CDR3 region has 17 residues.

This rearrangement joins TRBV19 to TRBJ2-7, with TRBD1 as a possible D gene (6 bases). The V gene's germline CDR1 is LNHDA and CDR2 SQIVND (reference sequence). Trimming took 5 bases from V and 2 from J, leaving 13 bases between them. This CDR3 has 14 amino acids. The CDR3 nucleotides read TGTGCCAGTAGTCGACAGGCCGCTCCCTACGAGCAGTACTTC. Amino acids: CASSRQAAPYEQYF.

The genes are TRBV5-1 and TRBJ2-3; 7 bases match TRBD1. The CDR3 extends over 13 amino acids. CDR1 SGHRS and CDR2 YFSETQ come from the germline V gene. The ends lost 3 bases at V and 6 bases at J; junction bases unmatched: 4. CDR3 in amino acids: CASSSKGQDTQYF. The CDR3, as DNA: TGCGCCAGCAGCTCCAAGGGACAGGATACGCAGTATTTT.

The chain links TRBV30 to TRBJ1-3; no reliable D call. The V end lost 2 bases, the J end lost 0 bases, and 5 bases lay between the germline ends. The CDR3 is made up of 13 amino acids. Germline assignment: CDR1 GTSNPN and CDR2 SVGIG (reference sequence). CDR3: CAWSFSSGNTIYF. The DNA of the CDR3 is TGTGCCTGGAGTTTTAGCTCTGGAAACACCATATATTTT.

This clone was seen just once. The chain uses TRBV7-2 and TRBJ1-2, with 8 bases fitting TRBD1. Germline V CDR1 and CDR2: SGHTA, FQGNSA. The J segment lost 8 bases and the V segment lost 4 bases, leaving 9 bases of the junction unmatched. The CDR3 loop spans 14 amino acids. CDR3 nucleotide sequence: TGTGCCAGCAGCTCACTCGGACAGGGTGGAGGCTACACCTTC. Amino acids: CASSSLGQGGGYTF.

This rearrangement joins TRBV4-1 to TRBJ2-3; 9 positions agree with TRBD1. Germline-derived CDR1 and CDR2 are MGHRA and YSYEKL. The V segment lost 1 base and the J segment 3 bases; nucleotides outside the gene matches: 5. The CDR3 runs to 16 residues. The CDR3 DNA reads TGCGCCAGCAGCCAAGTGGGGACAGGGCGAACAGATACGCAGTATTTT. Its protein is CASSQVGTGRTDTQYF.

There are a few counts of this clone. The rearrangement links TRBV4-1 to TRBJ2-2, with D perhaps matching TRBD1 (6 bases). CDR1 and CDR2 (germline): MGHRA, YSYEKL. Trimming removed 0 bases from V and 7 bases from J, with 12 bases in between. The CDR3 runs to 15 residues. The CDR3 coding sequence is TGCGCCAGCAGCCAAGAAGTCAGGGGATTCGGGGAGCTGTTTTTT. Its protein is CASSQEVRGFGELFF.

CDR3 in amino acids: CATSRVAGVRYEQFF. CDR3 DNA: TGTGCCACCAGCAGAGTTGCGGGAGTGAGGTATGAGCAGTTCTTC. This sequence joins TRBV15 and TRBJ2-1; 7 bases align to TRBD2. V shed 1 base and J 8 bases; nucleotides not matched to a gene: 8. Looked up from germline, CDR1 is LNHNV and CDR2 is YYDKDF (reference sequence). The CDR3 is made up of 15 amino acids.

Remarks on this clone: The junction shows a germline mismatch at one end, possibly a read error. The chain combines TRBV28 with TRBJ1-2; possibly TRBD1 for D (6 bases). Germline V gene data show CDR1 as MDHEN and CDR2 as SYDVKM. CDR3 length: 13 amino acids. CDR3 DNA sequence: TGTGCTAGCAGCGAAGGACAGAACTATGGCTACACCTTC. Translated, it gives CASSEGQNYGYTF.

The rearrangement links TRBV19 to TRBJ2-1; 8 bases line up with TRBD2. In germline, CDR1 is LNHDA, CDR2 SQIVND (reference sequence). V lost 4 bases, J lost 8 bases, and 7 bases stayed unmatched. The CDR3 consists of 14 residues. CDR3 in DNA: TGTGCCAGTAGTAAGTGGAGTAGCGGGGATGAGCAGTTCTTC. As protein: CASSKWSSGDEQFF. The variable domain in full, with the rest retrieved from reference TRBV19 and TRBJ2-1, is DGGITQSPKYLFRKEGQNVTLSCEQNLNHDAMYWYRQDPGQGLRLIYYSQIVNDFQKGDIAEGYSVSREKKESFPLTVTSAQKNPTAFYLCASSKWSSGDEQFFGPGTRLTVL.

This rearrangement joins TRBV7-9 to TRBJ2-2, with D tentatively TRBD1 (5 bases). Trimming cost V 2 bases and J 5 bases, with 15 bases left between them. The CDR3 is 16 amino acids. Germline CDR1 and CDR2: SEHNR and FQNEAQ (reference sequence). CDR3 in amino acids: CASSLRQIRRTGELFF. CDR3 nucleotide sequence: TGTGCCAGCAGCTTAAGACAGATTAGAAGGACCGGGGAGCTGTTTTTT.

This chain uses TRBV28 with TRBJ2-7, with 9 bases fitting TRBD1. The CDR3 sequence is 15 residues long. The ends lost 6 bases at V and 7 bases at J; junction bases unmatched: 13. In germline, CDR1 is MDHEN, CDR2 SYDVKM. The CDR3 region has the DNA TGTGCCAGCAGGCTTACCACAGGGGGCTGGGAGGAGCAGTACTTC. This sequence encodes CASRLTTGGWEEQYF.

The chain couples TRBV5-1 to TRBJ2-7; TRBD2 agrees at 13 bases. CDR1 is SGHRS, CDR2 YFSETQ, per germline. CDR3 length: 15 amino acids. V shed 5 bases and J 2 bases; nucleotides not matched to a gene: 4. Here the CDR3 reads CASRLAGGIPYEQYF. In DNA form, the CDR3 reads TGCGCCAGCAGACTAGCGGGAGGGATACCCTACGAGCAGTACTTC.

V and J are TRBV4-1 and TRBJ1-5, with 8 nucleotides matching TRBD1. Germline V lookup: CDR1 MGHRA, CDR2 YSYEKL. The trim removed 4 bases at V and 1 base at J, leaving 6 bases unmatched. The CDR3 runs 16 residues. DNA for the CDR3: TGCGCCAGCAGCCTAAGACAGGGGACGAGCAATCAGCCCCAGCATTTT. Amino acid sequence: CASSLRQGTSNQPQHF.

The chain couples TRBV5-1 to TRBJ2-6, with D perhaps TRBD1 (6 bases). The V end lost 3 bases, the J end lost 2 bases, and 15 bases lay between the germline ends. This CDR3 has 17 amino acids. Per germline, CDR1 SGHRS and CDR2 YFSETQ. The CDR3 DNA follows: TGCGCCAGCAGCTGGACCAAAACAGGGACTGGGGCCAACGTCCTGACTTTC. Translating it yields CASSWTKTGTGANVLTF. Complete variable domain (other parts from reference TRBV5-1 and TRBJ2-6): KAGVTQTPRYLIKTRGQQVTLSCSPISGHRSVSWYQQTPGQGLQFLFEYFSETQRNKGNFPGRFSGRQFSNSRSEMNVSTLELGDSALYLCASSWTKTGTGANVLTFGAGSRLTVL.

This clone was counted once. The chain links TRBV6-5 to TRBJ2-1, with TRBD1 matching 8 bases. Per the germline V gene, CDR1 is MNHEY and CDR2 is SVGAGI. The CDR3 length is 15 residues. J lost 8 bases, V lost 6 bases, and 12 bases had no gene match. CDR3 residues: CASRLQGAHYDEQFF. The CDR3 nucleotides are TGTGCCAGCAGGCTCCAGGGGGCGCATTACGATGAGCAGTTCTTC.

The rearrangement uses TRBV2 and TRBJ1-2; tentative D call: TRBD1 (5 bases). Germline assignment: CDR1 SNHLY and CDR2 FYNNEI. CDR3 size: 14 residues. Trimming shortened V by 4 bases and J by 4 bases, and 13 bases separated the two germline ends. In DNA form, the CDR3 reads TGTGCCAGCAGTGTTGGCAGGGTGATCTATGGCTACACCTTC. Amino acids: CASSVGRVIYGYTF.

The chain recombines TRBV5-1 with TRBJ2-5; TRBD2 might be the D (5 bases). Deletions cut 1 base from V and 0 bases from J, with 13 bases between. The CDR3 is 16 amino acids. Looked up from germline, CDR1 is SGHRS and CDR2 is YFSETQ. CDR3 DNA: TGCGCCAGCAGCTTGTATCGAGGAGGAAACCAAGAGACCCAGTACTTC. It specifies CASSLYRGGNQETQYF.

The chain is built from TRBV6-6 and TRBJ1-1; D gene unclear. V gave up 8 bases and J gave up 1 base, with 5 bases separating them. The CDR3 is 11 residues long. The germline V gene encodes CDR1 MNHNY and CDR2 SVGAGI (reference sequence). CDR3 region: CASAGNTEAFF. The CDR3 DNA follows: TGTGCCAGCGCAGGGAACACTGAAGCTTTCTTT.

This clone turned up a few times. The genes are TRBV7-9 and TRBJ2-7; 9 bases match TRBD1. This CDR3 has 17 amino acids. V lost 3 bases and J lost 4; bases outside the gene matches: 13. Germline CDR1 SEHNR, CDR2 FQNEAQ (reference sequence). CDR3 in amino acids: CASSFLTSGTGLYEQYF. The CDR3 DNA is TGTGCCAGCAGCTTCCTAACCTCCGGGACAGGGTTGTACGAGCAGTACTTC. The full variable domain, rest sourced from reference TRBV7-9 and TRBJ2-7, is DTGVSQNPRHKITKRGQNVTFRCDPISEHNRLYWYRQTLGQGPEFLTYFQNEAQLEKSRLLSDRFSAERPKGSFSTLEIQRTEQGDSAMYLCASSFLTSGTGLYEQYFGPGTRLTVT.

The rearrangement uses TRBV11-2 and TRBJ1-1; weak D call: TRBD1 (6 bases). Germline V lookup: CDR1 SGHAT, CDR2 FQNNGV. V was shortened by 8 bases and J by 5 bases, with 12 bases between the two germline ends. The CDR3 has 12 amino acids. The CDR3 is CASGIQGTEAFF. The CDR3 DNA follows: TGTGCCAGCGGGATCCAGGGGACTGAAGCTTTCTTT.

The V and J genes are TRBV15 and TRBJ1-1; TRBD1 aligns across 7 bases. CDR1 and CDR2 from the germline V gene are LNHNV and YYDKDF (reference sequence). Unmatched junction bases numbered 1, after V lost 0 bases and J lost 6 bases. The CDR3 contains 13 residues. CDR3 nucleotide sequence: TGTGCCACCAGCAGAGACCAGGGGGCTGAAGCTTTCTTT. Protein: CATSRDQGAEAFF.

The V call is TRBV5-5, the J call TRBJ1-4; no firm D call. The germline V gene encodes CDR1 SGHKS and CDR2 YYEKEE (reference sequence). Trimming removed 0 bases from V and 0 bases from J, with 15 bases in between. The CDR3 is 18 amino acids. CDR3 nucleotides: TGTGCCAGCAGCTTGGCTGGACTAACGAGGTCAACTAATGAAAAACTGTTTTTT. Translated: CASSLAGLTRSTNEKLFF.

The chain uses TRBV7-9 and TRBJ2-4; 7 positions match TRBD1. The CDR3 runs 15 residues. The germline CDR1 and CDR2 sequences are SEHNR and FQNEAQ (reference sequence). Unmatched junction bases numbered 6, after V lost 2 bases and J lost 5 bases. CDR3 DNA: TGTGCCAGCAGCTTACGACAGGGTTGGGAAAACATTCAGTACTTC. Residues: CASSLRQGWENIQYF.

The V and J genes are TRBV25-1 and TRBJ2-5; the D is unclear. V gave up 2 bases and J gave up 1 base, with 14 bases separating them. CDR1 is MGHDK and CDR2 is SYGVNS in the germline V gene. This CDR3 has 16 amino acids. CDR3 loop: CASSEALSRFQETQYF. The DNA of the CDR3 is TGTGCCAGCAGTGAAGCGCTATCCCGGTTCCAAGAGACCCAGTACTTC.

This chain links TRBV7-8 with TRBJ1-6; TRBD1 aligns across 7 bases. This CDR3 is 16 amino acids long. CDR1 and CDR2 from the germline V gene are SGHVS and FQNEAQ. After removal of 0 bases from V and 8 bases from J, the junction contained 7 bases not matched to a gene. The DNA for the CDR3 is TGTGCCAGCAGCTTAGCCCCCCAGGGGGTGGATTCACCCCTCCACTTT. It translates to CASSLAPQGVDSPLHF.

The genes are TRBV4-1 and TRBJ1-1; D is ambiguous. The germline CDR1 and CDR2 sequences are MGHRA and YSYEKL. The CDR3 has 15 amino acids. Deletions cut 3 bases from V and 1 base from J, with 12 bases between. CDR3 residues: CASSHPNRGNTEAFF. In nucleotides, the CDR3 is TGCGCCAGCAGCCACCCTAATCGGGGGAACACTGAAGCTTTCTTT.

This clone was found a few times. This chain uses TRBV6-1 with TRBJ2-7; D gene uncertain. The CDR3 runs to 13 residues. CDR1 is MNHNS, CDR2 SASEGT, per germline. V was shortened by 8 bases and J by 6 bases, with 17 bases between the two germline ends. CDR3 sequence reads: CASSIPYSSEQYF. The CDR3 coding sequence is TGTGCCAGCTCGATTCCCTATAGTAGCGAGCAGTACTTC.

The rearrangement uses TRBV10-2 and TRBJ2-2, with D tentatively TRBD2 (6 bases). V lost 3 bases to trimming and J lost 2 bases, with 13 bases between them. Germline V gene sequence: CDR1 WSHSY, CDR2 SAAADI. CDR3 size: 16 residues. The CDR3 nucleotides are TGCGCCAGCAGTGATCTCCTAGCGACTAACACCGGGGAGCTGTTTTTT. It codes for CASSDLLATNTGELFF.

V is TRBV6-1 and J is TRBJ1-1; D is unresolved. Trimming pared 6 bases from V and 6 bases from J, leaving 11 bases between. Germline V gene lookup returns CDR1 MNHNS and CDR2 SASEGT. There are 12 residues in the CDR3. The CDR3 here is CASRASKPEAFF. For the CDR3, the DNA is TGTGCCAGCAGAGCAAGTAAGCCTGAAGCTTTCTTT.

The V and J genes are TRBV18 and TRBJ1-3; TRBD1 matches at 7 bases. Germline-derived CDR1 and CDR2 are KGHSH and LQKENI. The CDR3 loop spans 15 amino acids. V shed 5 bases, J shed 5 bases, and the junction held 9 bases outside the gene matches. In DNA form, the CDR3 reads TGTGCCAGCTCATCAGAGACAGGGAGACGAAACACCATATATTTT. Protein sequence: CASSSETGRRNTIYF.

The chain couples TRBV19 to TRBJ1-5; 7 bases align to TRBD1. Germline trimming cut 4 bases from V and 1 base from J; bases unmatched to any gene: 7. This CDR3 contains 16 residues. Germline-derived CDR1 and CDR2 are LNHDA and SQIVND (reference sequence). The CDR3 reads CASSTRQGRSNQPQHF. As DNA, the CDR3 is TGTGCCAGTAGTACCCGACAGGGTAGGAGCAATCAGCCCCAGCATTTT. Full variable domain (rest looked up from reference TRBV19 and TRBJ1-5): DGGITQSPKYLFRKEGQNVTLSCEQNLNHDAMYWYRQDPGQGLRLIYYSQIVNDFQKGDIAEGYSVSREKKESFPLTVTSAQKNPTAFYLCASSTRQGRSNQPQHFGDGTRLSIL.